This is a list of T cell receptor beta chains from one sample in a study of PD-1 and CTLA-4 blockade in melanoma. The protocol was immunoSEQ multiplex PCR, while the TCRdb copy is restricted to in-frame clones and leaves out a portion. The sample has 25,000 to 40,000 clones, around 90% seen once. Sequencing used CD8+ T cells from peripheral blood, obtained from a patient given anti-PD-1 treatment. These receptors all come from a human donor with melanoma. Both conserved end residues are part of each CDR3. The D gene is left open where the match is weak. Expanded clones are given a class, and other clones once, few, many or no size at all.

j_call clone_size d_call v_call cdr3_aa cdr3_nt
TRBJ1-1 few . TRBV13 CASSLGAERKAFF TGTGCCAGCAGCTTAGGGGCAGAACGTAAAGCTTTCTTT
TRBJ1-2 . TRBD1 TRBV15 CATSSDRGVGGYTF TGTGCCACCAGCAGTGACAGGGGTGTTGGAGGCTACACCTTC
TRBJ2-7 . . TRBV20-1 CSAHYEQYF TGCAGTGCCCATTACGAGCAGTACTTC
TRBJ1-6 few . TRBV10-3 CATDTGSSPLHF TGTGCCACGGACACCGGGAGTTCACCCCTCCACTTT
TRBJ2-3 . . TRBV2 CASRGGTQYF TGTGCCAGCAGGGGGGGCACGCAGTATTTT
TRBJ1-1 . . TRBV9 CASSVGANTEAFF TGTGCCAGCAGCGTAGGTGCTAACACTGAAGCTTTCTTT
TRBJ2-7 . TRBD1 TRBV7-8 CASSSAGTGDYEQYF TGTGCCAGCAGCTCGGCCGGGACAGGGGACTACGAGCAGTACTTC
TRBJ1-5 . . TRBV19 CATTRGTTLDFSNQPQHF TGTGCCACAACAAGGGGGACCACCCTAGATTTTAGCAATCAGCCCCAGCATTTT
TRBJ2-5 medium-sized TRBD2 TRBV5-1 CASRNSGGIGETQYF TGCGCCAGCAGGAATAGCGGGGGGATAGGAGAGACCCAGTACTTC
TRBJ2-3 . TRBD2 TRBV2 CASSETSGGASTDTQYF TGTGCCAGCAGTGAAACTAGCGGGGGGGCTAGCACAGATACGCAGTATTTT
TRBJ2-1 . . TRBV27 CASSLGTDPYNEQFF TGTGCCAGCAGTCTTGGGACCGACCCTTACAATGAGCAGTTCTTC
TRBJ1-1 few TRBD1 TRBV6-5 CASSSMGQGVTEAFF TGTGCCAGCAGCTCGATGGGACAGGGGGTCACTGAAGCTTTCTTT
TRBJ2-3 . . TRBV6-6 CASSPKRGNPDTQYF TGTGCCAGCAGCCCTAAAAGGGGGAATCCAGATACGCAGTATTTT
TRBJ2-1 . TRBD2 TRBV3-1/TRBV3-2 CASSQEGLAGYNEQFF TGTGCCAGCAGCCAGGAAGGACTAGCGGGGTACAATGAGCAGTTCTTC
TRBJ1-1 . . TRBV25-1 CASSDEVDTEAFF TGTGCCAGCAGTGACGAGGTGGACACTGAAGCTTTCTTT
TRBJ1-5 . . TRBV13 CASSSGQLNQPQHF TGTGCCAGCAGCTCCGGACAGCTCAATCAGCCCCAGCATTTT
TRBJ1-1 . . TRBV4-1 CASSQGVGTEAFF TGCGCCAGCAGCCAAGGAGTCGGGACTGAAGCTTTCTTT
TRBJ2-7 . . TRBV7-8 CASSLDGVYEQYF TGTGCCAGCAGCTTAGATGGGGTCTACGAGCAGTACTTC
TRBJ2-3 . TRBD2 TRBV29-1 CSVDPASGGSDTQYF TGCAGCGTTGATCCGGCTAGCGGGGGGTCAGATACGCAGTATTTT
TRBJ2-1 . TRBD2 TRBV28 CASSLPALAGAHNEQFF TGTGCCAGCAGTCTCCCAGCCCTAGCGGGGGCCCACAATGAGCAGTTCTTC
TRBJ1-5 once . TRBV7-9 CASSLEGLGNQPQHF TGTGCCAGCAGCTTAGAGGGACTGGGGAATCAGCCCCAGCATTTT
TRBJ1-1 . . TRBV6-5 CASSYSAEYTEAFF TGTGCCAGCAGTTACTCGGCGGAGTACACTGAAGCTTTCTTT
TRBJ2-1 . . TRBV27 CSTRDRYNEQFF TGCTCCACCCGCGATCGCTACAATGAGCAGTTCTTC
TRBJ1-2 . . TRBV30 CAWGWEAHYGYTF TGTGCCTGGGGGTGGGAGGCTCACTATGGCTACACCTTC
TRBJ2-6 . . TRBV24-1 CATSDPLTARETGANVLTF TGTGCCACCAGTGATCCACTGACGGCCCGAGAGACTGGGGCCAACGTCCTGACTTTC